These 8 T cell receptor beta chains were sequenced from one sample in a study of blood T cell repertoires in COVID-19. Here immunoSEQ multiplex PCR was the method, and the copy in TCRdb shows in-frame clones only, minus some. The profile shows around 52,000 clones, approximately 86% of them singletons. The material sequenced was peripheral blood. These receptors all come from an elderly woman with COVID-19, enrolled during active disease.

The chain joins TRBV7-9 to TRBJ2-5; the match to TRBD2 covers 13 bases. With 5 bases clipped from V and 7 bases from J, the junction kept 7 bases outside the gene matches. From germline, CDR1 is SEHNR and CDR2 FQNEAQ (reference sequence). The CDR3 has 15 residues. This chain's CDR3 is CASSRTSGGPGTQYF. Here the CDR3 DNA reads TGTGCCAGCAGCCGGACTAGCGGGGGCCCGGGGACCCAGTACTTC.

The genes are TRBV4-1 and TRBJ2-3, with D perhaps matching TRBD1 (6 bases). V was clipped by 1 base and J by 3 bases, with 17 bases between them. The germline gives CDR1 MGHRA, CDR2 YSYEKL. This CDR3 has 17 residues. This CDR3 is CASSQGTGTMGTDTQYF. DNA for the CDR3: TGCGCCAGCAGCCAAGGAACCGGGACAATGGGGACAGATACGCAGTATTTT.

The chain carries TRBV6-5 and TRBJ2-7, with 7 bases lining up with TRBD1. The CDR3 is made up of 15 amino acids. Germline CDR1 reads MNHEY; CDR2 reads SVGAGI. Unmatched junction bases numbered 10, after V lost 5 bases and J lost 3 bases. This chain's CDR3 is CASSRDRASHYEQYF. The CDR3 DNA follows: TGTGCCAGCAGTAGAGACAGGGCATCCCACTACGAGCAGTACTTC.

The genes are TRBV19 and TRBJ1-2; 8 bases line up with TRBD1. V was pared by 3 bases and J by 3 bases, with 9 bases of the junction left unmatched. CDR3 size: 16 residues. CDR1 is LNHDA and CDR2 is SQIVND in the germline V gene (reference sequence). The CDR3 region is CASSIWGDRGDYGYTF. CDR3 bases: TGTGCCAGTAGTATTTGGGGTGACAGGGGCGACTATGGCTACACCTTC.

The chain recombines TRBV5-6 with TRBJ1-2; D gene ambiguous. The germline V gene encodes CDR1 SGHDT and CDR2 YYEEEE. There are 11 residues in the CDR3. Trimming removed 0 bases at V and 14 bases at J, with 11 bases between. CDR3 in amino acids: CASSLGLAETF. As DNA, the CDR3 is TGTGCCAGCAGCTTGGGCCTGGCTGAAACCTTC.

This sequence joins TRBV23-1 and TRBJ1-4, with a tentative D call TRBD1 (5 bases). TRBV23-1 carries the ORF label, with uncertain function. V lost 10 bases and J lost 8, with 29 bases in between. CDR3 length: 17 residues. In nucleotides, the CDR3 is TGCGCCACCAGAGAGGAGGGGATTTTAGTATGTCGGGAAAAACTGTTTTTT. Its translation is CATREEGILVCREKLFF.

The J gene is TRBJ1-1, the V gene TRBV6-5; the D gene is possibly TRBD1 (6 bases). This CDR3 contains 13 residues. CDR1 is MNHEY, CDR2 SVGAGI, per germline. The V gene lost 10 bases and the J gene lost 3 bases, with 15 bases spanning the gap. The CDR3 region has the DNA TGTGCCATTAGGACAGCTCTTGACACTGAAGCTTTCTTT. Encoded protein: CAIRTALDTEAFF.

The chain joins TRBV14 to TRBJ1-6, with TRBD1 matching over 7 bases. The J segment lost 2 bases and the V segment lost 1 base, leaving 2 bases of the junction unmatched. This CDR3 is built from 16 residues. Per germline, CDR1 SGHDN and CDR2 FVKESK. CDR3 in amino acids: CASSQGTGAYNSPLHF. CDR3 sequence (DNA): TGTGCCAGCAGCCAAGGGACAGGAGCCTATAATTCACCCCTCCACTTT.